The 17 T cell receptor beta chains presented below share a single source sample, sequenced in a study of beta chain features in type 1 diabetes. Since all of the isolated RNA was reverse transcribed, expressed TCRB transcripts were what got sequenced. Measured with immunoSEQ multiplex PCR; TCRdb has only the in-frame clones, and not every one. The repertoire includes about 710,000 clones, 11% to 15% of them detected once, and around 0.04% sits in the top ten. Regarding the study as a whole: Moderate but significant shortening of TCRB CDR3s was recorded in all four CD4+ subsets from Type 1 diabetes patients.

Their target antigens are unknown. Sequencing was carried out using naive CD4+ T cells from blood. These receptor sequences come from a young man with type 1 diabetes.

This clone has only a few counts. The V and J genes are TRBV4-2 and TRBJ2-1, with 11 bases lining up with TRBD1. This CDR3 is built from 14 residues. Germline V lookup: CDR1 LGHNA, CDR2 YNFKEQ. The junction had 5 bases not matched to a gene; V was cut back by 3 bases and J by 10 bases. CDR3 in DNA: TGTGCCAGCAGCCATGGACAGGGGGCTTGGGAGCAGTTCTTC. Its protein product is CASSHGQGAWEQFF.

The table lists this clone with a few counts. The rearrangement joins TRBV4-3 to TRBJ2-6; TRBD1 aligns across 8 bases. CDR1 and CDR2 from the germline V gene are LGHNA and YSLEER. J gave up 2 bases and V 1 base, and 1 base lay outside the gene matches. The CDR3 consists of 16 residues. CDR3 sequence: CASSQARGPGANVLTF. The DNA of the CDR3 is TGCGCCAGCAGCCAAGCCAGGGGGCCTGGGGCCAACGTCCTGACTTTC.

The rearrangement links TRBV23-1 to TRBJ2-7; possibly TRBD1 for D (5 bases). TRBV23-1 is recorded as an ORF, its role being uncertain. Trimming left V 7 bases short and J 6 bases short, with 10 bases between. The CDR3 loop spans 11 amino acids. The CDR3 region has the DNA TGCGCCAGCAAAGGGGTTTGCGAGCAGTACTTC. This sequence encodes CASKGVCEQYF.

This clone turned up a few times. This chain links TRBV28 with TRBJ2-4, with no clear D. CDR3 size: 14 residues. Trimming cost V 2 bases and J 8 bases, with 13 bases left between them. The germline CDR1 and CDR2 sequences are MDHEN and SYDVKM. The CDR3 region is CASSLGGPIDIQYF. CDR3 DNA sequence: TGTGCCAGCAGTTTAGGCGGACCTATTGACATTCAGTACTTC.

This sequence joins TRBV5-4 and TRBJ2-5, with 7 positions matching TRBD1. Germline trimming cut 2 bases from V and 5 bases from J; bases unmatched to any gene: 9. This CDR3 is 15 amino acids long. Looked up from germline, CDR1 is SGHNT and CDR2 is YYREEE (reference sequence). CDR3 DNA sequence: TGTGCCAGCAGCTTTTTAGGGGGCCGGCGGGAGACCCAGTACTTC. It specifies CASSFLGGRRETQYF.

The chain couples TRBV6-1 to TRBJ2-5, with D possibly matching TRBD2 (5 bases). The CDR3 totals 11 residues. V was cut by 5 bases and J by 5 bases, with 6 bases left in between. CDR1 and CDR2 (germline): MNHNS, SASEGT. The CDR3 protein is CASSTSETQYF. The CDR3 DNA is TGTGCCAGCAGTACTAGTGAGACCCAGTACTTC.

This clone has a handful of counts. The chain has TRBV28 and TRBJ1-1; D call uncertain. Germline-derived CDR1 and CDR2 are MDHEN and SYDVKM. Trimming took off 6 bases at V and 5 bases at J, with 16 bases between the two ends. This CDR3 comprises 14 residues. The CDR3 DNA is TGTGCCAGCAGCCCAACCCCATTTTTGACTGAAGCTTTCTTT. It translates to CASSPTPFLTEAFF.

This CDR3 reads CASSERGGGEKLFF. As DNA, the CDR3 is TGTGCCAGCAGTGAGAGAGGGGGAGGTGAAAAACTGTTTTTT. The chain recombines TRBV2 with TRBJ1-4, with D perhaps TRBD1 (6 bases). This CDR3 region has 14 residues. Trimming left V 3 bases short and J 7 bases short, with 12 bases between. Per the germline V gene, CDR1 is SNHLY and CDR2 is FYNNEI.

V is TRBV6-6 and J is TRBJ2-3; 9 nucleotides align to TRBD1. The trim removed 5 bases at V and 1 base at J, leaving 4 bases unmatched. The CDR3 length is 15 residues. CDR1 MNHNY and CDR2 SVGAGI come from the germline V gene (reference sequence). CDR3 residues: CASSAGTGRTDTQYF. In DNA form, the CDR3 reads TGTGCCAGCAGTGCCGGGACAGGGCGCACAGATACGCAGTATTTT.

V gene TRBV30 combines with J gene TRBJ1-5; possibly TRBD1 for D (5 bases). With 2 bases removed from V and 5 bases from J, the gap between germline ends came to 16 bases. This CDR3 is 15 amino acids long. Germline values: CDR1 GTSNPN, CDR2 SVGIG (reference sequence). CDR3 sequence reads: CAWSRSTWGYQPQHF. CDR3 nucleotides: TGTGCCTGGAGTCGGTCGACGTGGGGGTATCAGCCCCAGCATTTT.

The CDR3 is CASSLTAGNFYEQYF. CDR3 DNA: TGTGCCAGCAGCTTAACGGCGGGGAACTTTTACGAGCAGTACTTC. This rearrangement joins TRBV7-2 to TRBJ2-7, with D tentatively TRBD2 (6 bases). This CDR3 is 15 amino acids long. Germline V gene data show CDR1 as SGHTA and CDR2 as FQGNSA. V was clipped by 2 bases and J by 4 bases, with 15 bases between them.

This clone turned up a few times. V is TRBV6-6 and J is TRBJ2-4; perhaps TRBD2 as D (5 bases). Trimming took 0 bases from V and 0 from J, leaving 9 bases between them. Germline V CDR1 and CDR2: MNHNY, SVGAGI (reference sequence). This CDR3 contains 16 residues. Here the CDR3 DNA reads TGTGCCAGCAGTTACTCCCCCCGGGAAGCCAAAAACATTCAGTACTTC. This codes for CASSYSPREAKNIQYF.

This chain links TRBV19 with TRBJ2-1; D not certain. V was pared by 7 bases and J by 0 bases, with 13 bases between. The germline gives CDR1 LNHDA, CDR2 SQIVND (reference sequence). CDR3 size: 15 residues. The CDR3 DNA follows: TGTGCCAGTAAGGGCCCCCCTGCCTCCTACAATGAGCAGTTCTTC. Protein: CASKGPPASYNEQFF.

V is TRBV28 and J is TRBJ1-1; perhaps TRBD1 as D (5 bases). Trimming left V 8 bases short and J 2 bases short, with 15 bases between. The CDR3 runs 14 residues. CDR1 MDHEN and CDR2 SYDVKM come from the germline V gene. CDR3 residues: CASVGGSLNTEAFF. In DNA form, the CDR3 reads TGTGCCAGCGTGGGGGGGTCTCTAAACACTGAAGCTTTCTTT.

This clone has just a few counts. This rearrangement joins TRBV9 to TRBJ2-7; D unclear. The CDR3 totals 14 residues. Germline CDR1 and CDR2: SGDLS and YYNGEE. V was pared by 0 bases and J by 3 bases, with 10 bases between. DNA for the CDR3: TGTGCCAGCAGCGTAGGGCCGGAAAACTACGAGCAGTACTTC. This gives the protein CASSVGPENYEQYF. The full variable domain, with the rest looked up from reference TRBV9 and TRBJ2-7, is DSGVTQTPKHLITATGQRVTLRCSPRSGDLSVYWYQQSLDQGLQFLIQYYNGEERAKGNILERFSAQQFPDLHSELNLSSLELGDSALYFCASSVGPENYEQYFGPGTRLTVT.

Only a few counts were recorded for this clone. Other DNA sequences in this sample translate to the same CDR3. This chain connects TRBV14 to TRBJ1-4, with a weak D call TRBD1 (5 bases). V gave up 4 bases and J gave up 5 bases, with 8 bases separating them. CDR3 length: 13 amino acids. The germline V gene has CDR1 SGHDN and CDR2 FVKESK. The CDR3 sequence is CASSLQGNEKLFF. The CDR3 DNA reads TGTGCCAGCAGCCTTCAGGGAAATGAAAAACTGTTTTTT.

This clone was detected only a few times. The J gene is TRBJ1-6, the V gene TRBV2; D possibly corresponds to TRBD1 (5 bases). Trimming shortened V by 6 bases and J by 8 bases, and 17 bases separated the two germline ends. The length of the CDR3 is 15 residues. CDR1 is SNHLY and CDR2 is FYNNEI in the germline V gene. The CDR3 DNA reads as TGTGCCAGCAGCGTCGCAGGGAGGAAGGATTCACCCCTCCACTTT. As protein: CASSVAGRKDSPLHF.